This T cell receptor (beta chain) was obtained from a study of T cell changes during pregnancy in multiple sclerosis. This CDR3 is built from 15 residues. The germline V gene encodes CDR1 SGHVS and CDR2 FQNEAQ. TCRdb's copy holds only in-frame clones and misses some; the assay was immunoSEQ multiplex PCR. Of 100,000 or so clones in the sample, 90% were seen once. The receptor was derived from a female donor in good health, enrolled as a control in a pregnancy study. The input for sequencing was peripheral blood, taken in the second trimester of pregnancy. This rearrangement joins TRBV7-8 to TRBJ2-5, with unresolved D. The J call is uncertain, as TRBJ2-7 better fits the DNA end. The chain's CDR3 is CASSSPSRGRYEQYF. The CDR3 bases are TGTGCCAGCAGCTCACCCAGTCGAGGAAGGTACGAGCAGTACTTC.